Listed below are T cell receptor beta chains from one sample, sequenced in a study of cytomegalovirus exposure and HLA in healthy donors. Sequenced by immunoSEQ multiplex PCR; TCRdb stores in-frame clones only, minus some. The table has 50,000 or so clones, approximately 65% seen once. Source material: PBMCs. These TCRs come from a man aged 25 to 40 in good health and CMV-seronegative. Each CDR3 is given with its conserved first and last residue. A D gene is named only where the DNA matches it firmly. The listing skips clone size in some rows; elsewhere it reads once, few, many or a size class.

v_call	d_call	j_call	clone_size	cdr3_nt	cdr3_aa
TRBV4-2	NA	TRBJ2-5	NA	TGTGCCAGCAGCCTCCAGAGGTGGGAGACCCAGTACTTC	CASSLQRWETQYF
TRBV5-6	TRBD2	TRBJ2-7	few	TGTGCCAGCAGCTTGGCCCTCGGACTAGAACAGTACTTC	CASSLALGLEQYF
TRBV5-4	NA	TRBJ2-5	NA	TGTGCCAGCAGCTTAGGGGGATCGGAGACCCAGTACTTC	CASSLGGSETQYF
TRBV2	NA	TRBJ1-4	NA	TGTGCCAGCAGTGTCGCAGGTTATAATGAAAAACTGTTTTTT	CASSVAGYNEKLFF
TRBV7-9	TRBD1	TRBJ2-5	NA	TGTGCCAGCAGCCCGGACAGGGGTTTGTGGCAAGAGACCCAGTACTTC	CASSPDRGLWQETQYF
TRBV19	NA	TRBJ1-1	NA	TGTGCCAGTAGTATCTCGTCTGGTAACATGAACACTGAAGCTTTCTTT	CASSISSGNMNTEAFF
TRBV2	NA	TRBJ2-4	NA	TGTGCCAGCAGTGGGTCCGCTAATAGAAAAAACATTCAGTACTTC	CASSGSANRKNIQYF
TRBV11-2	TRBD2	TRBJ2-7	once	TGTGCCAGCAGCTTAGGAGTTAGCGGGAGGGCGGACGAGCAGTACTTC	CASSLGVSGRADEQYF
TRBV19	TRBD2	TRBJ2-3	few	TGTGCGACTAGCGGGAGTTGGTTTCCGTATTTT	CATSGSWFPYF
TRBV7-9	NA	TRBJ2-5	NA	TGTGCCAGCAGCTACGGACTCATCGAAGAGACCCAGTACTTC	CASSYGLIEETQYF
TRBV6-1	TRBD2	TRBJ2-4	NA	TGTGCCAGCAGTGATTTAGCGGGAGTAGCCAAAAACATTCAGTACTTC	CASSDLAGVAKNIQYF
TRBV6-4	TRBD2	TRBJ2-1	NA	TGTGCCAGCAGAAATGGACGGGAGGGCCGGAATGAGCAGTTCTTC	CASRNGREGRNEQFF
TRBV19	NA	TRBJ2-5	NA	TGTGCCAGTAGTGACAGGCAACAAGAGACCCAGTACTTC	CASSDRQQETQYF
TRBV10-2	TRBD2	TRBJ2-7	few	TGCGCCAGCAGACTAGCGGGAGGTGGAGAGCAGTACTTC	CASRLAGGGEQYF
TRBV2	TRBD1	TRBJ1-1	NA	TGTGCCAGCACGGGACAGGGGGACACTGAAGCTTTCTTT	CASTGQGDTEAFF
TRBV6-6	TRBD1	TRBJ2-5	NA	TGTGCCAGCAGGGGGACAGGGGGACGAGAGACCCAGTACTTC	CASRGTGGRETQYF
TRBV5-1	NA	TRBJ1-1	NA	TGCGCCAGCACAAAGGGAGGGGGGGCCGACACTGAAGCTTTATTT	CASTKGGGADTEALF
TRBV5-1	NA	TRBJ2-1	NA	TGCGCCAGCACCCATTATCCGAGCTCCTACAATGAGCAGTTCTTC	CASTHYPSSYNEQFF
TRBV14	TRBD2	TRBJ2-2	NA	TGTGCCAGCAGCCAAGGGACTAGCGGGAGGACCGGGGAGCTGTTTTTT	CASSQGTSGRTGELFF
TRBV5-6	NA	TRBJ1-3	NA	TGTGCCAGCAGTTCCGGGGGTTCTGGAAACAACATATATTTT	CASSSGGSGNNIYF
TRBV6-1	TRBD2	TRBJ2-3	once	TGTGCCAGCAGTGAATTTGGCCCCCTAGGGCTAGCGGGAGCGCCGTCATCAGATACGCAGTATTTT	CASSEFGPLGLAGAPSSDTQYF
TRBV4-1	TRBD1	TRBJ1-5	NA	TGCGCCAGCAGCCAAGAATCGGGACAGATCAATCAGCCCCAGCATTTT	CASSQESGQINQPQHF